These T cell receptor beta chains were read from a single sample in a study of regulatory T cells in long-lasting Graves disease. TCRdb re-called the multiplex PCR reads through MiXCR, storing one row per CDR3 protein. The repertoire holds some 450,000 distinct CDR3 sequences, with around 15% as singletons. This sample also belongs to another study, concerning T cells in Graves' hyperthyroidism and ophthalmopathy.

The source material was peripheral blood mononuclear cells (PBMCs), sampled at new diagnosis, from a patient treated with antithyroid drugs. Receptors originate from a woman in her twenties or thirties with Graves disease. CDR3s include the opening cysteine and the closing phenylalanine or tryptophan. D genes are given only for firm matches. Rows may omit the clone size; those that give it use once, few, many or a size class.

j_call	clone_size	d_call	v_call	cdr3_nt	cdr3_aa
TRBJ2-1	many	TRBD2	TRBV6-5	TGTGCCAGCAGTTGGCTGACCGTCCAACTAGCGACAGACAATGAGCAGTTCTTC	CASSWLTVQLATDNEQFF
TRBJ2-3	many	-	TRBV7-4	TGTGCCAGCAGCGCGGATCATACGCAGTATTTT	CASSADHTQYF
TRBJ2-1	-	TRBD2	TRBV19	TGTGCCAGTAGCGGACTAGCGGGAGTAGTAAATGAGCAGTTCTTC	CASSGLAGVVNEQFF
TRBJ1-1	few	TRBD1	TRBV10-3	TGTGCCATCAGTGAGAGAACCACAGGGGGCTCTGAAGCTTTCTTT	CAISERTTGGSEAFF
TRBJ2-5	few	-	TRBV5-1	TGCGCCAGCAGCTCGGGACGGGACCAAGAGACCCAGTACTTC	CASSSGRDQETQYF
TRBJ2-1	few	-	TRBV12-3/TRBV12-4	TGTGCCAGCAGCCCGAATTTAGCCCAGCCTGAGCAGTTCTTC	CASSPNLAQPEQFF
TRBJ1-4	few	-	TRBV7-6	TGTGCCAGCAGCTTAACTCAGCGCGCAACTAATGAAAAACTGTTTTTT	CASSLTQRATNEKLFF
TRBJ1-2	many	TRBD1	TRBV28	TGTGCCAGCAGAGACCCAGGGACAGGGCTTGGCTACACCTTC	CASRDPGTGLGYTF
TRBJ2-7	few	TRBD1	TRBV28	TGTACCAGCAGCTTGACAGGGGTCATTACCTACGAGCAGTACTTC	CTSSLTGVITYEQYF
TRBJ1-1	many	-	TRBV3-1	TGTGCCAGCAGCCAACGGGACATGAACACTGAAGCTTTCTTT	CASSQRDMNTEAFF
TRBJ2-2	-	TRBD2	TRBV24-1	TGTGCCACCAGTGGCAGCGGGGGGATCGGGGAGCTGTTTTTT	CATSGSGGIGELFF
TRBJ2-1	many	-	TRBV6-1	TGTGCCAGCACCGAACCGGGACTTCCTTCCTACAATGAGCAGTTCTTC	CASTEPGLPSYNEQFF
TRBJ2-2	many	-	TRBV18	TGTGCCAGCTCCTACATCGGGGGTGAGAACACCGGGGAGCTGTTTTTT	CASSYIGGENTGELFF
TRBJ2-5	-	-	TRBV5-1	TGCGCCAGCAGCTTAAGACGCGCGTCCCAACAAGAGACCCAGTACTTC	CASSLRRASQQETQYF
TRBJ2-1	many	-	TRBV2	TGTGCCAGCAGAGGACAACAAACTAGCTTCGATGAGCAGTTCTTC	CASRGQQTSFDEQFF
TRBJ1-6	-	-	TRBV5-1	TGCGCCAGCAGCTGGGGGGACCGAAACTCCTATAATTCACCCCTCCACTTT	CASSWGDRNSYNSPLHF
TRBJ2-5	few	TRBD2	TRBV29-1	TGCAGCGTTGAAGATCCGCTAGCGGGAGGGATCCTGCAAGAGACCCAGTACTTC	CSVEDPLAGGILQETQYF
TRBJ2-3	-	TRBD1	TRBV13	TGTGCCAGCAGCTTCCGGGACAGGGGGCTCGATACGCAGTATTTT	CASSFRDRGLDTQYF
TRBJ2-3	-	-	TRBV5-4	TGTGCCAGCAGCTTGGAGATAGGCACAGATACGCAGTATTTT	CASSLEIGTDTQYF
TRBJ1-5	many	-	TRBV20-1	TGCAGTGCTAGAGGGCCCCGTACGGACAGTAATCAGCCCCAGCATTTT	CSARGPRTDSNQPQHF
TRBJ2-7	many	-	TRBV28	TGTGCCAGCAGCCCCCCCCGGGGAAGAACCTCCTACGAGCAGTACTTC	CASSPPRGRTSYEQYF
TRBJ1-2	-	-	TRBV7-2	TGTGCCAGCAGCTCAATGGGTGGCCAGGGTGGCTACACCTTC	CASSSMGGQGGYTF
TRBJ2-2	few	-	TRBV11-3	TGTGCCAGCAGCGCCCTTGGACCGAGCACCGGGGAGCTGTTTTTT	CASSALGPSTGELFF
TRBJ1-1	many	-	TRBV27	TGTGCCAGCAGCCCCGGGACACTGAACACTGAAGCTTTCTTT	CASSPGTLNTEAFF
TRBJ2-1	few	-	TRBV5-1	TGCGCCAGCAGCTCAACTAGGCTTGAGCAGTTCTTC	CASSSTRLEQFF
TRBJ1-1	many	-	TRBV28	TGTGCCAGCAGTTTATATGCCAGGGCGGGCGACACTGAAGCTTTCTTT	CASSLYARAGDTEAFF
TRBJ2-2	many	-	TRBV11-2	TGTGCCAGCAGCATAGTCTACGGGGAGCTGTTTTTT	CASSIVYGELFF
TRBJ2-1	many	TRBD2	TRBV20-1	TGCAGTCAAACTAGCGGGGTTGGGAATGAGCAGTTCTTC	CSQTSGVGNEQFF
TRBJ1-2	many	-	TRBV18	TGTGCCAGCTCTCTGCCGGACAGCTATGGCTACACCTTC	CASSLPDSYGYTF
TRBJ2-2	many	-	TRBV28	TGTGCCAGCAGTCTGGTGGACGGGGAGCTGTTTTTT	CASSLVDGELFF
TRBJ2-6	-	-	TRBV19	TGTGCCAGTAGTAAAGGACAGACCGCCTCTGGGGCCAACGTCCTGACTTTC	CASSKGQTASGANVLTF
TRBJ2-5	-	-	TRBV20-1	TGCAGTGCTCGAGACAGTTTCCAAGAGACCCCGTACTTC	CSARDSFQETPYF
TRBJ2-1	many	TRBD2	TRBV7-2	TGTGCCAGCCGGCCAGCCTCCCTCCGGCTAGCGGGCTACAATGAGCAGTTCTTC	CASRPASLRLAGYNEQFF
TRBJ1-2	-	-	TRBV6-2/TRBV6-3	TGTGCCAGCACCCCAAGGACACGGCGAGGCTACACCTTC	CASTPRTRRGYTF
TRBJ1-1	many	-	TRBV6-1	TGTGCCATCCAGATGGGGGGGGACACTGAAGCTTTCTTT	CAIQMGGDTEAFF
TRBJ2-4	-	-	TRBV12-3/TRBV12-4	TGTGCCAGCAGTTATAGGTCCCCCAAAAACATTCAGTACTTC	CASSYRSPKNIQYF
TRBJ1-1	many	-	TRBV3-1	TGTGCCAGCAGCCAAGGACACGAGGCTGAAGCTTTCTTT	CASSQGHEAEAFF
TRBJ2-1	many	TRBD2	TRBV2	TGTGCCAGCAGTGAAGAGTATCTAGCGGGTTCCTACAATGAGCAGTTCTTC	CASSEEYLAGSYNEQFF
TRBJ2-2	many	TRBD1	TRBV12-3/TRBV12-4	TGTGCCAGCAGCTTGGACAGGGTCCGCACCGGGGAGCTGTTTTTT	CASSLDRVRTGELFF
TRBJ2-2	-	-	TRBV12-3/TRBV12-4	TGTGCCAGCAGTTTGTACCGGGAGCCCAACACCGGGGAGCTGTTTTTT	CASSLYREPNTGELFF
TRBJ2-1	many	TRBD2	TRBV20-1	TGCAGTGCCGTAGCGGGGGCCCTTTACAATGAGCAGTTCTTC	CSAVAGALYNEQFF
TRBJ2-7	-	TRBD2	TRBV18	TGTGCCAGCTCACCATTAGCGGGGCCGACACGAGAGCAGTACTTC	CASSPLAGPTREQYF
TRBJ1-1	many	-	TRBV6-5	TGTGCCAGCAGTTCACTGGGTGTGAACACTGAAGCTTTCTTT	CASSSLGVNTEAFF
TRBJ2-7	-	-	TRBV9	TGTGCCAGCAGTGCGGGTGGTCTCAGAGGCCACGAGCAGTACTTC	CASSAGGLRGHEQYF
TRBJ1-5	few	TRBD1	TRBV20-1	TGCAGTGCCCCGACAGGGTATGGCAATCAGCCCCAGCATTTT	CSAPTGYGNQPQHF
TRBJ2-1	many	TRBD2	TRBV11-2	TGTGCCAGCAGCTTAGATCGGTACGGCCAACTAGCGGGAGTTCAGTTCTTC	CASSLDRYGQLAGVQFF
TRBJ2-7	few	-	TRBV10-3	TGTGCCATCAGTGAGTCGCTCCGGAGCTCCTACGAGCAGTACTTC	CAISESLRSSYEQYF
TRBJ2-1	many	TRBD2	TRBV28	TGTGCCAGCAGTTTATTGGGTCTAGCGGGAGTTTATGAGCAGTTCTTC	CASSLLGLAGVYEQFF
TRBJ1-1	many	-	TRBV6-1	TGTGCCAGCAGGAGACGACGGGACACTGAAGCTTTCTTT	CASRRRRDTEAFF
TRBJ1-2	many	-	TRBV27	TGTGCCAGCAGTTTTTGGGCGAAACCCCCCTATGGCTACACCTTC	CASSFWAKPPYGYTF
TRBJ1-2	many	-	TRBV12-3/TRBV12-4	TGTGCCAGCAGTGCCGGACTCGCGGGCTACACCTTC	CASSAGLAGYTF
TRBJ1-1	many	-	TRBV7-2	TGTGCCAGCAGCCCGACGGGCACTGAAGCTTTCTTT	CASSPTGTEAFF
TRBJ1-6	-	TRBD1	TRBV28	TGTGCCAGCAGTTTATCGGGACAGGTGGATTCACCCCTCCACTTT	CASSLSGQVDSPLHF
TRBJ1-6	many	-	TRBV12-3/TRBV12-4	TGTGCCAGCAGTTTTTTGGGCTCAAATTCACCCCTCCACTTT	CASSFLGSNSPLHF
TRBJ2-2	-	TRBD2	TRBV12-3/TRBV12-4	TGTGCTACGCGGACTAGCGGGAGATCGAACACCGGGGAGCTGTTTTTT	CATRTSGRSNTGELFF
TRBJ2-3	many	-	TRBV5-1	TGCGCCAGCACCCGGGACGGGAGACCCACAGATACGCAGTATTTT	CASTRDGRPTDTQYF
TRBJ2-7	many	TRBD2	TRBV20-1	TGCAGTGCTAGAGATGTCGGGACTAGTCCCTACGAGCAGTACTTC	CSARDVGTSPYEQYF
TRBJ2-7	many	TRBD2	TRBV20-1	TGCAGTGCTTACAGCGGGAGAGCCTACGAGCAGTACTTC	CSAYSGRAYEQYF
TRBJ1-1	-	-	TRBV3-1	TGTGCCAGACCGGGGGGGTCGACTGAAGCTTTCTTT	CARPGGSTEAFF
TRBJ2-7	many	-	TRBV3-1	TGTGCCAGCAGGTCTCCTGGTGGTGGGAGCGAGCAGTACTTC	CASRSPGGGSEQYF